The rows below give T cell receptor beta chains drawn from one sample of a study of blood T cells in healthy people across ages. TCRdb fed the 5' RACE reads into MiXCR, producing one record per CDR3 protein. There are roughly 830,000 distinct CDR3 sequences in the sample; around 62% occur only once, and roughly 25% lies in the top ten. Sequenced input: blood. The receptors were gathered from a man aged 30 to 45 in good health. Both conserved end residues are part of each CDR3. A D gene is named only where the DNA matches it firmly. Where a row states a size, it is once, few, many or the class of an expanded clone; other rows omit it.

TRBJ2-5 | TRBV7-2 | . | . | TGTGCCAGCAGCCCGCTGGGGGGCCACCAAGAGACCCAGTACTTC | CASSPLGGHQETQYF
TRBJ2-3 | TRBV29-1 | . | . | TGCAGCGTGGGTGACGGGGGAATGCAGTATTTT | CSVGDGGMQYF
TRBJ2-2 | TRBV20-1 | . | . | TGCAGTGCTAGGGCCCCTAGGGACACCGGGGAGCTGTTTTTT | CSARAPRDTGELFF
TRBJ2-1 | TRBV7-8 | . | . | TGTGCCAGCAGCCCCCCCAAGGCCAAAGACCATGAGCAGTTCTTC | CASSPPKAKDHEQFF
TRBJ2-5 | TRBV7-3 | few | . | TGTGCCAGCAGCCGAGGGGGTTTGAGACCCCAGTACTTC | CASSRGGLRPQYF
TRBJ2-4 | TRBV4-3 | few | TRBD1 | TGCGCCAGCAGCCACGTGGACAGGGAAAACATTCAGTACTTC | CASSHVDRENIQYF
TRBJ1-4 | TRBV4-2 | . | . | TGTGCCAGCAGCCAAGAGAAGATCGGGAAAAAACTGTTTTTT | CASSQEKIGKKLFF
TRBJ2-7 | TRBV4-3 | . | . | TGCGCCAGCAGCCAAGATACATCGAGCTCCTACGAGCAGTACTTC | CASSQDTSSSYEQYF
TRBJ2-1 | TRBV10-3 | few | TRBD2 | TGTGCCATCAGTGAGAGGCGCGGGGGGCCTCACAATGAGCAGTTCTTC | CAISERRGGPHNEQFF
TRBJ1-4 | TRBV6-6 | . | . | TGTGCCAGCAGTTACGGGGGGGCAAGTGAAAAACTGTTTTTT | CASSYGGASEKLFF
TRBJ2-3 | TRBV9 | . | . | TGTGCCAGCAGTGGGGGACAAACATCCACAGATACGCAGTATTTT | CASSGGQTSTDTQYF
TRBJ2-1 | TRBV7-9 | . | . | TGTGCCAGCAGCAATAGCGGAAACAATGAGCAGTTCTTC | CASSNSGNNEQFF
TRBJ2-7 | TRBV18 | once | . | TGTGCCAGCTCACCACAGGGTTCCCGCGAGCAGTACTTC | CASSPQGSREQYF
TRBJ2-3 | TRBV29-1 | . | TRBD1 | TGCAGCGTCCCCCGGGACAGGGGGATGTTGGGTACGCAGTATTTT | CSVPRDRGMLGTQYF
TRBJ2-3 | TRBV5-1 | few | TRBD2 | TGCGCCAGCAGCTTTACTCCGGGGGGGTCCCGGGAGGAGTATTTT | CASSFTPGGSREEYF
TRBJ2-3 | TRBV20-1 | few | TRBD2 | TGCAGTGCCAAACCCCAAGCGGGGTCCGATACGCAGTATTTT | CSAKPQAGSDTQYF
TRBJ2-5 | TRBV7-9 | . | TRBD2 | TGTGCCAGCAGCTATAGCGGGGGTGGAGAGACCCAGTACTTC | CASSYSGGGETQYF
TRBJ2-7 | TRBV15 | . | TRBD1 | TGTGCCACCCGGCACCGGGACAGCCACTACGAGCAGTACTTC | CATRHRDSHYEQYF
TRBJ1-5 | TRBV6-1 | . | TRBD1 | TGTGCCAGCAGTGGGCCGGGACAGCAGAATCAGCCCCAGCATTTT | CASSGPGQQNQPQHF
TRBJ2-7 | TRBV3-1 | . | . | TGTGCCAGCAGCCAGGCCGTTTTTGGGGACGAGCAGTACTTC | CASSQAVFGDEQYF
TRBJ1-2 | TRBV20-1 | . | TRBD1 | TGCAGTGCTAGAGCGGGACAGCGGAACTATGGCTACACCTTC | CSARAGQRNYGYTF
TRBJ2-5 | TRBV6-1 | . | . | TGTGCCAGCAGTGAAAGGATCGGACTTCGCGGGTTCTTC | CASSERIGLRGFF
TRBJ1-2 | TRBV2 | . | TRBD1 | TGTGCCAGCGAGGACAGGAACTATGGCTACACCTTC | CASEDRNYGYTF
TRBJ2-7 | TRBV10-3 | . | TRBD2 | TGTGCCATCAGTGAGTCATCCGGGACTAGTGCAGTCGCAGGCCGCGGCGAGCAGTACTTC | CAISESSGTSAVAGRGEQYF
TRBJ2-3 | TRBV7-9 | . | . | TGTGCCAGCAGCACGCCAGGGGATGATTGGGATACGCAGTATTTT | CASSTPGDDWDTQYF
TRBJ2-7 | TRBV27 | . | . | TGTGCCAGCAGTCCCACCCCACATGAAACTTACTACGAGCAGTACTTC | CASSPTPHETYYEQYF
TRBJ2-5 | TRBV30 | . | . | TGTGCCTGGAGTTCAGACAGGGGAGGGCGAGAGACCCAGTACTTC | CAWSSDRGGRETQYF
TRBJ2-6 | TRBV6-2/TRBV6-3 | few | . | TGTGCCAGCAGCTTGGGAGGATCAATGCGCTCTGGGGCCAACGTCCTGACTTTC | CASSLGGSMRSGANVLTF
TRBJ2-3 | TRBV20-1 | . | TRBD1 | TGCAGTGCTAGAGATCCTCGGACAGGGTACAGCACAGATACGCAGTATTTT | CSARDPRTGYSTDTQYF
TRBJ2-2 | TRBV12-3/TRBV12-4 | . | . | TGTGCCAGCGGTTTTGGGGCTATCGAAGACACCGGGGAGCTGTTTTTT | CASGFGAIEDTGELFF
TRBJ2-7 | TRBV10-3 | . | TRBD2 | TGTGCCATCACGGCTAGCGGGGGGGCCATCGAGCAGTACTTC | CAITASGGAIEQYF
TRBJ2-5 | TRBV19 | . | . | TGTGCCAGTAGTATAGGGCGTCAAGAGACCCAGTACTTC | CASSIGRQETQYF
TRBJ2-7 | TRBV10-3 | . | . | TGTGCCATCAGTGAGAACCAGCACGAGCAGTACTTC | CAISENQHEQYF
TRBJ2-1 | TRBV7-2 | few | TRBD2 | TGTGCCAGCAGCCCAACTAGCGAAGGGTACAATGAGCAGTTCTTC | CASSPTSEGYNEQFF
TRBJ2-3 | TRBV20-1 | . | . | TGCAGTGCTCTTCCCGGGCCCGGAGGGACAGATACGCAGTATTTT | CSALPGPGGTDTQYF
TRBJ2-1 | TRBV20-1 | . | TRBD2 | TGCAGTGCCATTAGCGGGGAAAAGCAATATGAGCAGTTCTTC | CSAISGEKQYEQFF
TRBJ2-4 | TRBV6-5 | . | . | TGTGCCAGCAGTTACTCGGACAGAACGCCGGGAAACATTCAGTACTTC | CASSYSDRTPGNIQYF
TRBJ1-2 | TRBV6-2/TRBV6-3 | . | . | TGTGCCAGCATCGACATGGGTACTACCTATGGCTACACCTTC | CASIDMGTTYGYTF
TRBJ2-2 | TRBV7-9 | few | . | TGTGCCAGCAGCCTACCTACGGGTCCGGTGTTTTTT | CASSLPTGPVFF
TRBJ2-1 | TRBV10-3 | . | TRBD1 | TGTGCCATCAGCTGGACAGGGGTAGATGAGCAGTTCTTC | CAISWTGVDEQFF
TRBJ2-5 | TRBV4-3 | few | TRBD2 | TGCGCCAGCAGCCATGCGGTAATAGCGGGGGCCCTCCAAGAGACCCAGTACTTC | CASSHAVIAGALQETQYF
TRBJ2-3 | TRBV4-2 | . | . | TGTGCCAGCAGCCAAGAAATCTCCCCAACAGATACGCAGTATTTT | CASSQEISPTDTQYF